A selection of T cell receptor beta chains follows, all from one sample in a study of T cell responses to AZD1222 COVID-19 vaccine. The repertoire was sequenced with immunoSEQ multiplex PCR; TCRdb's copy has only in-frame clones and lacks some. The sample records tens of thousands of clones, approximately 89% being singletons. The sample here was peripheral blood, taken on day 0 of MenACWY control vaccination. These receptors all stem from an adult in good health. Both conserved end residues are part of each CDR3. A D gene is named only where the DNA matches it firmly. Clone size is shown for a subset of rows, as once, few, many or a class of expanded clone.

j_call | d_call | clone_size | v_call | cdr3_aa | cdr3_nt
TRBJ1-5 | TRBD1 | NA | TRBV29-1 | CSVADRGGQPQHF | TGCAGCGTGGCAGACAGGGGAGGTCAGCCCCAGCATTTT
TRBJ2-3 | NA | NA | TRBV24-1 | CATSSGASFSTDTQYF | TGTGCCACCAGTTCAGGAGCAAGCTTTAGCACAGATACGCAGTATTTT
TRBJ1-1 | NA | NA | TRBV15 | CATSRKPNRFSNTEAFF | TGTGCCACCAGCAGGAAACCAAACAGGTTCTCGAACACTGAAGCTTTCTTT
TRBJ1-6 | NA | NA | TRBV27 | CASSLSGGYNSPLHF | TGTGCCAGCAGTTTATCAGGGGGTTATAATTCACCCCTCCACTTT
TRBJ2-6 | NA | NA | TRBV4-3 | CASSPHRSSGANVLTF | TGCGCCAGCAGCCCCCACAGGTCCTCTGGGGCCAACGTCCTGACTTTC
TRBJ1-1 | NA | NA | TRBV5-1 | CASSYGGAWTTEAFF | TGCGCCAGCAGCTATGGGGGTGCTTGGACTACTGAAGCTTTCTTT
TRBJ1-5 | NA | NA | TRBV18 | CASSPESQPQHF | TGTGCCAGCTCTCCGGAAAGCCAGCCCCAGCATTTT
TRBJ2-7 | TRBD2 | NA | TRBV27 | CASRRTSGGLYYEQYF | TGTGCCAGCAGGCGGACTAGCGGGGGTCTTTACTACGAGCAGTACTTC
TRBJ2-3 | TRBD2 | NA | TRBV6-5 | CASPRGGPSDTQYF | TGTGCCAGCCCTCGGGGGGGCCCATCAGATACGCAGTATTTT
TRBJ2-2 | TRBD1 | once | TRBV18 | CASSPRQLTGQAGELFF | TGTGCCAGCTCACCACGGCAATTGACAGGGCAAGCCGGGGAGCTGTTTTTT
TRBJ1-5 | NA | NA | TRBV5-1 | CASRYGNQPQHF | TGCGCCAGCAGATACGGCAATCAGCCCCAGCATTTT
TRBJ2-7 | NA | NA | TRBV7-9 | CASSLVASTYEQYF | TGTGCCAGCAGCTTAGTGGCCAGCACCTACGAGCAGTACTTC
TRBJ1-4 | NA | NA | TRBV29-1 | CSAQGQLGEKLFF | TGCAGCGCCCAGGGGCAACTTGGTGAAAAACTGTTTTTT
TRBJ1-2 | NA | NA | TRBV6-5 | CASPGQNYGYTF | TGTGCCAGCCCGGGACAAAACTATGGCTACACCTTC
TRBJ2-7 | NA | NA | TRBV10-3 | CAISEPVLPYEQYF | TGTGCCATCAGTGAGCCCGTCTTACCCTACGAGCAGTACTTC
TRBJ1-1 | TRBD1 | NA | TRBV5-5 | CASSLGTANTEAFF | TGTGCCAGCAGCCTAGGGACAGCGAACACTGAAGCTTTCTTT
TRBJ1-4 | TRBD1 | NA | TRBV6-5 | CASRQSGQGEKLFF | TGTGCCAGCAGACAGTCCGGACAGGGAGAAAAACTGTTTTTT
TRBJ1-5 | NA | many | TRBV5-6 | CASSLGGYSNQPQHF | TGTGCCAGCAGCTTGGGAGGGTATAGCAATCAGCCCCAGCATTTT
TRBJ2-3 | TRBD2 | NA | TRBV5-6 | CASSVPGLRTDTQYF | TGTGCCAGCAGCGTACCGGGACTACGCACAGATACGCAGTATTTT
TRBJ2-1 | NA | NA | TRBV3-1/TRBV3-2 | CASSQDPPKGNEQFF | TGTGCCAGCAGCCAGGACCCCCCGAAGGGCAATGAGCAGTTCTTC
TRBJ2-7 | TRBD1 | NA | TRBV28 | CASSFVRDSEQYF | TGTGCCAGCAGTTTTGTCCGGGACAGCGAGCAGTACTTC
TRBJ2-7 | TRBD1 | few | TRBV20-1 | CSASGQGAHEQYF | TGCAGTGCTAGTGGGCAGGGGGCCCACGAGCAGTACTTC
TRBJ1-2 | TRBD1 | NA | TRBV5-5 | CASSRLGQGLNYGYTF | TGTGCCAGCAGCCGGCTGGGACAGGGTCTTAACTATGGCTACACCTTC
TRBJ1-2 | TRBD1 | NA | TRBV5-1 | CASSLGDSLYGYTF | TGCGCCAGCAGCTTGGGGGACAGTCTTTATGGCTACACCTTC
TRBJ1-5 | TRBD1 | NA | TRBV7-2 | CASSKRQGRGSNQPQHF | TGTGCCAGCAGCAAGAGACAGGGGAGAGGTAGCAATCAGCCCCAGCATTTT
TRBJ1-5 | NA | few | TRBV6-5 | CASSYAGAMNQPQHF | TGTGCCAGCAGTTACGCAGGGGCGATGAATCAGCCCCAGCATTTT
TRBJ1-1 | TRBD1 | NA | TRBV18 | CASSPGQGAMNTEAFF | TGTGCCAGCTCACCGGGACAGGGGGCAATGAACACTGAAGCTTTCTTT
TRBJ2-3 | TRBD2 | NA | TRBV27 | CANSGGDLPEGADTQYF | TGTGCCAACTCGGGGGGGGACCTCCCGGAGGGCGCAGATACGCAGTATTTT
TRBJ2-1 | TRBD2 | NA | TRBV11-2 | CASSLGTSGIYEQFF | TGTGCCAGCAGCTTAGGGACTAGCGGGATCTATGAGCAGTTCTTC
TRBJ2-2 | TRBD2 | once | TRBV18 | CASSPRHGSGTSTGELFF | TGTGCCAGCTCACCAAGACACGGTAGCGGGACGTCCACCGGGGAGCTGTTTTTT
TRBJ1-6 | TRBD1 | NA | TRBV7-9 | CASSPTGAGNSPLHF | TGTGCCAGCAGTCCGACAGGGGCGGGAAATTCACCCCTCCACTTT
TRBJ2-2 | NA | NA | TRBV6-4 | CASKGVSTGELFF | TGTGCCAGCAAGGGAGTATCCACCGGGGAGCTGTTTTTT
TRBJ2-5 | NA | NA | TRBV6-6 | CASTHPPSETQYF | TGTGCCAGCACCCACCCCCCGAGCGAGACCCAGTACTTC
TRBJ1-2 | NA | NA | TRBV9 | CASSSGGGQSNYGYTF | TGTGCCAGCAGCTCCGGGGGGGGACAAAGCAACTATGGCTACACCTTC
TRBJ1-6 | NA | NA | TRBV15 | CATSRDRDYNSPLHF | TGTGCCACCAGCAGAGATAGGGATTATAATTCACCCCTCCACTTT
TRBJ1-5 | TRBD1 | NA | TRBV7-2 | CASSSGTVNQPQHF | TGTGCCAGCAGCTCAGGGACAGTCAATCAGCCCCAGCATTTT
TRBJ1-1 | NA | NA | TRBV5-1 | CASSSDRAEAFF | TGCGCCAGCAGCTCAGACAGAGCTGAAGCTTTCTTT
TRBJ1-5 | NA | few | TRBV2 | CASKDGLNQPQHF | TGTGCCAGCAAGGACGGCCTCAATCAGCCCCAGCATTTT
TRBJ2-7 | TRBD2 | NA | TRBV5-8 | CASSSSGYEQYF | TGTGCCAGCAGCTCTAGCGGATACGAGCAGTACTTC
TRBJ2-2 | NA | NA | TRBV27 | CASSLSPAGTGELFF | TGTGCCAGCAGTTTATCCCCAGCGGGCACCGGGGAGCTGTTTTTT
TRBJ2-7 | NA | few | TRBV21-1 | CASSPDSSAYEQYF | TGTGCCAGCAGCCCGGACAGCTCAGCCTACGAGCAGTACTTC
TRBJ2-3 | TRBD2 | NA | TRBV6-5 | CASSYSSGGAPYTQYF | TGTGCCAGCAGTTACTCCAGCGGGGGGGCCCCGTATACGCAGTATTTT
TRBJ2-2 | TRBD1 | NA | TRBV7-8 | CASSLLDRGSANTGELFF | TGTGCCAGCAGCTTATTGGACAGGGGGAGCGCCAACACCGGGGAGCTGTTTTTT